This T cell receptor beta chain was recorded in a study of Ad26.COV2.S vaccination and SARS-CoV-2 variants. Study-wide context: Participants got Ad26.COV2.S intramuscularly, once or twice 56 days apart. Study results and caveats: There was reportedly substantial breadth in spike-specific CD8+ and CD4+ T cell responses after vaccination. Vaccinated and placebo-treated recipients had similar non-spike TCR breadth.

Sequencing was performed with immunoSEQ multiplex PCR; in TCRdb, only in-frame clones are kept and a portion is missing. The table lists over 400,000 clones, about 91% of them singletons. The treatment is: around 19 received Ad26.COV2.S at low or high dose, single or two shots; about 5 received placebo; per-sample allocation not given. The investigators took samples on day 63 after the first vaccine or placebo injection. This adult donor, from Boston, was 18-55 years old. A word on this clone: Its antigen is undetermined.

Trimming left V 1 base short and J 5 bases short, with 16 bases between. CDR1 LNHNV and CDR2 YYDKDF come from the germline V gene (reference sequence). The CDR3 contains 16 residues. The sequence derives from a person aged 18-65 years who received the Ad26.COV2.S COVID-19 vaccine or a placebo. The starting material was peripheral blood, obtained in a trial of Ad26.COV2.S vaccine versus placebo. The J gene is TRBJ2-3, the V gene TRBV15; D is uncertain. The CDR3, as DNA: TGTGCCACCAGCAGAGGACGTAGTAGGGCCGGAGATACGCAGTATTTT. This translates into CATSRGRSRAGDTQYF.